Listed below are T cell receptor beta chains from one sample, sequenced in a study of molecular identifiers for immune sequencing clone quantification. TCRdb reprocessed the PCR reads via MiXCR and lists one record per CDR3 protein. The sample holds around 480,000 distinct CDR3 sequences, over 20% seen once. The sequencing sample was made of naive CD8+ T cells from blood, with Jurkat cell RNA spiked in. The receptors shown here come from a human donor in good health. Some libraries in this study had Jurkat cell RNA spiked in. The CDR3 runs from the conserved cysteine through the conserved F or W. A D gene is named only where the DNA matches it firmly. Part of the rows lack a size; the others show once, few, many or a class for expanded clones.

few,TRBV7-9,TRBJ2-7,-,CASSLAVRAHEQYF,TGTGCCAGCAGCTTGGCGGTTAGGGCCCACGAGCAGTACTTC
-,TRBV3-1,TRBJ2-5,TRBD1,CASSLAGTGRLAALPQETQYF,TGTGCCAGCAGCCTTGCTGGGACAGGGCGGCTAGCGGCGCTTCCCCAAGAGACCCAGTACTTC
-,TRBV27,TRBJ2-5,TRBD2,CASSSGTSLRRETQYF,TGTGCCAGCAGTAGTGGGACTAGCTTGAGGAGAGAGACCCAGTACTTC
few,TRBV11-1,TRBJ2-4,-,CASSLRGRGAKNIQYF,TGTGCCAGCAGCTTACGGGGACGAGGGGCCAAAAACATTCAGTACTTC
many,TRBV2,TRBJ1-2,-,CASSEVEGQNHYGYTF,TGTGCCAGCAGTGAAGTGGAGGGGCAGAACCACTATGGCTACACCTTC
few,TRBV30,TRBJ2-1,-,CAWSVREEQFF,TGTGCCTGGAGTGTACGAGAGGAGCAGTTCTTC
many,TRBV4-1,TRBJ2-5,-,CASSQGQEETQYF,TGCGCCAGCAGCCAAGGACAGGAGGAGACCCAGTACTTC
few,TRBV9,TRBJ2-7,TRBD1,CASSAGGDPTYEQYF,TGTGCCAGCAGCGCAGGGGGCGACCCTACCTACGAGCAGTACTTC
-,TRBV7-9,TRBJ2-5,-,CASSLEVVRETQYF,TGTGCCAGCAGCTTAGAAGTCGTTCGGGAGACCCAGTACTTC
few,TRBV7-2,TRBJ2-7,TRBD1,CASRRDEGAPYEQYF,TGTGCCAGCAGACGCGATGAGGGGGCCCCCTACGAGCAGTACTTC
-,TRBV7-3,TRBJ2-2,-,CASRPSAGELFF,TGTGCCAGCAGGCCTAGCGCCGGGGAGCTGTTTTTT
-,TRBV7-9,TRBJ2-3,-,CASSSRLDTDTQYF,TGTGCCAGCAGCTCCAGACTCGACACAGATACGCAGTATTTT
many,TRBV11-2,TRBJ2-3,-,CASSSGIGGDTQYF,TGTGCCAGCAGCTCCGGGATCGGGGGAGATACGCAGTATTTT
many,TRBV9,TRBJ2-1,TRBD2,CASSSIAGSYNEQFF,TGTGCCAGCAGCTCCATAGCGGGATCGTACAATGAGCAGTTCTTC
-,TRBV30,TRBJ2-7,TRBD2,CAWSVGLTGTTYEQYF,TGTGCCTGGAGTGTCGGACTTACCGGGACTACCTACGAGCAGTACTTC
many,TRBV11-3,TRBJ2-3,-,CASSHGVGFPDTQYF,TGTGCCAGCAGCCACGGAGTAGGGTTCCCAGATACGCAGTATTTT